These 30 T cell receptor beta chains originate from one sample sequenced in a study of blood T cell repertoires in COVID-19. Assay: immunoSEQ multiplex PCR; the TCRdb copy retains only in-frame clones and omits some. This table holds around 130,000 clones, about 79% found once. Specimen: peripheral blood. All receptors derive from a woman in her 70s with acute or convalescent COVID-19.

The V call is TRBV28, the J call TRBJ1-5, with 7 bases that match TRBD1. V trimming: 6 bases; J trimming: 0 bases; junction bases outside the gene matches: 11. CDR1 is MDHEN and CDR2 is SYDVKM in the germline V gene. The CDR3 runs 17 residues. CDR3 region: CASRDRDRDYSNQPQHF. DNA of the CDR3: TGTGCCAGCAGAGACCGGGACAGAGATTATAGCAATCAGCCCCAGCATTTT.

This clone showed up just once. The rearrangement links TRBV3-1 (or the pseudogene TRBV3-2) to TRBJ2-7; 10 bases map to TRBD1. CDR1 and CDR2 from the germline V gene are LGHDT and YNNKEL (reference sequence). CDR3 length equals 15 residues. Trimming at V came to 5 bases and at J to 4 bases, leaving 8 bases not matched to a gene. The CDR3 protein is CASSDQDRGRYEQYF. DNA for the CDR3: TGTGCCAGCAGCGACCAAGACAGGGGGCGGTACGAGCAGTACTTC.

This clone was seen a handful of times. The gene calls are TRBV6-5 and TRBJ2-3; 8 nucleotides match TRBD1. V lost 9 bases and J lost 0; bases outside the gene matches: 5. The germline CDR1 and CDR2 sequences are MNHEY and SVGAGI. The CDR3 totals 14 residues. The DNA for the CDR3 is TGTGCCAGTAACAACAGGGGGAGCACAGATACGCAGTATTTT. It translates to CASNNRGSTDTQYF.

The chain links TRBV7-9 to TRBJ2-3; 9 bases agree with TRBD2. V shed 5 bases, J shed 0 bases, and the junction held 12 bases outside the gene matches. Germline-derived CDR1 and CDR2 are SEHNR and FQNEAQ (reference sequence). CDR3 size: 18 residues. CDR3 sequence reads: CASSPGASGKPSTDTQYF. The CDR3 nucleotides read TGTGCCAGCAGCCCCGGCGCTAGCGGGAAACCTAGCACAGATACGCAGTATTTT.

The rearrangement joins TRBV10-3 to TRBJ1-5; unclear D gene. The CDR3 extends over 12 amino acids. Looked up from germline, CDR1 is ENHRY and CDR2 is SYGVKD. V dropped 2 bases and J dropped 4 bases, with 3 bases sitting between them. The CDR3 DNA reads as TGTGCCATCAGTGAGGTAAATCAGCCCCAGCATTTT. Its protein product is CAISEVNQPQHF.

The CDR3 DNA sequence: TGTGCCAGCAGCCAATTCGGGGGGCGCGGTGGCTACACCTTC. This codes for CASSQFGGRGGYTF. This chain uses TRBV3-1 (or the pseudogene TRBV3-2) with TRBJ1-2, with D tentatively TRBD1 (6 bases). V was pared by 2 bases and J by 7 bases, with 14 bases between. The CDR3 contains 14 residues. CDR1 LGHDT and CDR2 YNNKEL come from the germline V gene (reference sequence).

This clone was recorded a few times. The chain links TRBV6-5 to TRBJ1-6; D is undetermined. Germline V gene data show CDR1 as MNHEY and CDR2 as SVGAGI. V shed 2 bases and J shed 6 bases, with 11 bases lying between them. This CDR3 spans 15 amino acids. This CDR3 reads CASSYVALVNSPLHF. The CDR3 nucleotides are TGTGCCAGCAGTTACGTGGCCCTTGTTAATTCACCCCTCCACTTT.

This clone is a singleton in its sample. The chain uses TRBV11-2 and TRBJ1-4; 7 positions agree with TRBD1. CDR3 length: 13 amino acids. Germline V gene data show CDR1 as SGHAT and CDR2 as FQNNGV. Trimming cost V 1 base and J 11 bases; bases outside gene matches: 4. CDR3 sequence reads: CASSLVRGRKLFF. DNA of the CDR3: TGTGCCAGCAGCTTAGTCAGGGGGAGGAAACTGTTTTTT. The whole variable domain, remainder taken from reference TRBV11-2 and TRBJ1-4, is EAGVAQSPRYKIIEKRQSVAFWCNPISGHATLYWYQQILGQGPKLLIQFQNNGVVDDSQLPKDRFSAERLKGVDSTLKIQPAKLEDSAVYLCASSLVRGRKLFFGSGTQLSVL.

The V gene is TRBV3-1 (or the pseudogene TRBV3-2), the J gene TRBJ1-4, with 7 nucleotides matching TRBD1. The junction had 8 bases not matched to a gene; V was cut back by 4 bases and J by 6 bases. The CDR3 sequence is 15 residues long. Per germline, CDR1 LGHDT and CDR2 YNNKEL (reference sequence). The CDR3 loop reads CASSPKDRTHEKLFF. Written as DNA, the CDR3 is TGTGCCAGCAGCCCCAAGGACAGGACACATGAAAAACTGTTTTTT.

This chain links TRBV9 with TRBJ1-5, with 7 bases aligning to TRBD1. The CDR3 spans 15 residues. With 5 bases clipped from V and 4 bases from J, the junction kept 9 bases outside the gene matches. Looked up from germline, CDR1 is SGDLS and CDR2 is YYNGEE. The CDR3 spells CASSAGGSINQPQHF. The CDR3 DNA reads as TGTGCCAGCAGTGCAGGGGGTTCCATTAATCAGCCCCAGCATTTT.

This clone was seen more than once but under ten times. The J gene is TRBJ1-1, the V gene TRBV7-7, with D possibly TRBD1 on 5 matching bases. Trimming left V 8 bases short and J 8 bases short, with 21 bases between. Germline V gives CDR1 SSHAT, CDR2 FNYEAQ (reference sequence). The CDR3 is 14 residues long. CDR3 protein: CASLNFRQKREAFF. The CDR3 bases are TGTGCCAGCCTCAATTTCAGACAGAAACGAGAAGCTTTCTTT.

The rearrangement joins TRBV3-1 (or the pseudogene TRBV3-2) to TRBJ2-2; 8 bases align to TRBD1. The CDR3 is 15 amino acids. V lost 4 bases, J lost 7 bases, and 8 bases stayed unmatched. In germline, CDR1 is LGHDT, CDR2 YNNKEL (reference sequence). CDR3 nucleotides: TGTGCCAGCAGCCCCGACAGGGGATGGGGCGGGGAGCTGTTTTTT. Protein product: CASSPDRGWGGELFF.

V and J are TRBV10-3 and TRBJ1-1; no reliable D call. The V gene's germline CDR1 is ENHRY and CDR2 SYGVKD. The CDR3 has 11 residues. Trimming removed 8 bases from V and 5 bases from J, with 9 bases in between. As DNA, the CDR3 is TGTGCCATCGGTCGGGAAACTGAAGCTTTCTTT. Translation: CAIGRETEAFF.

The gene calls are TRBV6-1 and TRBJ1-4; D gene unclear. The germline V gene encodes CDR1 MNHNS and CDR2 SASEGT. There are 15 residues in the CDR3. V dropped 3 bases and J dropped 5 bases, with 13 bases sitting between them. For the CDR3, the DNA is TGTGCCAGCAGTGACCGCGGCCACAACAATGAAAAACTGTTTTTT. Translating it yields CASSDRGHNNEKLFF.

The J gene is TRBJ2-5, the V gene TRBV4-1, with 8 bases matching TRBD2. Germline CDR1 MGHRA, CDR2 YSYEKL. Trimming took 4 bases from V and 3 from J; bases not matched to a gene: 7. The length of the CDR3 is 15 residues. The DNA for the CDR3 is TGCGCCAGCAGCCTAATCGGACTAGCTAAAGAGACCCAGTACTTC. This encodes CASSLIGLAKETQYF.

The CDR3 coding sequence is TGTGCCAGCAGCCGTGGACAGCTAGGGGAGACCCAGTACTTC. It specifies CASSRGQLGETQYF. The rearrangement links TRBV14 to TRBJ2-5, with D perhaps matching TRBD1 (6 bases). This CDR3 has 14 amino acids. Germline CDR1 SGHDN, CDR2 FVKESK. V dropped 4 bases and J dropped 5 bases, with 14 bases sitting between them. Full variable domain (remainder filled in from reference TRBV14 and TRBJ2-5): EAGVTQFPSHSVIEKGQTVTLRCDPISGHDNLYWYRRVMGKEIKFLLHFVKESKQDESGMPNNRFLAERTGGTYSTLKVQPAELEDSGVYFCASSRGQLGETQYFGPGTRLLVL.

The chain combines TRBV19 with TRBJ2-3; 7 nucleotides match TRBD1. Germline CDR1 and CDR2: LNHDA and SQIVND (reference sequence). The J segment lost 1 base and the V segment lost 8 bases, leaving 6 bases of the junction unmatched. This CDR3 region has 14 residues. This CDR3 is CASRDRARTDTQYF. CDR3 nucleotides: TGTGCCAGTCGTGACAGGGCCCGCACAGATACGCAGTATTTT.

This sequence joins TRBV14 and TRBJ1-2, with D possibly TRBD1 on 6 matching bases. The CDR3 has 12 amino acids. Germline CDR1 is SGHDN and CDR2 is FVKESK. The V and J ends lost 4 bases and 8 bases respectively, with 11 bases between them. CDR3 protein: CASSPDRKGYTF. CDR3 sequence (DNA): TGTGCCAGCAGCCCGGACAGAAAAGGCTACACCTTC.

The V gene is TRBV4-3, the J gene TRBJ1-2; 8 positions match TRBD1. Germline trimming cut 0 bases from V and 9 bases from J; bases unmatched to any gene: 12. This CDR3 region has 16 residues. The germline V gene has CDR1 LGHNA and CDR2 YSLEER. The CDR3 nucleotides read TGCGCCAGCAGCCAAGAAGCAGGGGGCCGCTTGGATAGCTACACCTTC. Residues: CASSQEAGGRLDSYTF.

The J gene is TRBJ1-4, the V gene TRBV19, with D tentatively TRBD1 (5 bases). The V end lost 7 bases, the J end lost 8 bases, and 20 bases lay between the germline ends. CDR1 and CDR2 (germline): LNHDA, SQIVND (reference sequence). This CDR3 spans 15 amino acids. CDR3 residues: CASTLQGGYKEKLFF. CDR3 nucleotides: TGTGCCAGTACCCTCCAGGGAGGGTATAAGGAAAAACTGTTTTTT.

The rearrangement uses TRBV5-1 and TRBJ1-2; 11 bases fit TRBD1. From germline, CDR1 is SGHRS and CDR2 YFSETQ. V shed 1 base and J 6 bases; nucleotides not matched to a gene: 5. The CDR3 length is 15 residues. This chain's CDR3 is CASSLTGQGVDGYTF. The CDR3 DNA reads TGCGCCAGCAGCTTGACGGGACAGGGGGTTGATGGCTACACCTTC.

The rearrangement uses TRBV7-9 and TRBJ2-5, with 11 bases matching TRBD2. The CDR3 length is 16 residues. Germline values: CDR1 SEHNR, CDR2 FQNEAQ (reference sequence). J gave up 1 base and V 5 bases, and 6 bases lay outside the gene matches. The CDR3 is CASSPTSGGIQETQYF. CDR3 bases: TGTGCCAGCAGCCCAACTAGCGGGGGAATCCAAGAGACCCAGTACTTC. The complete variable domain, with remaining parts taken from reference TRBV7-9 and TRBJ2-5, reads DTGVSQNPRHKITKRGQNVTFRCDPISEHNRLYWYRQTLGQGPEFLTYFQNEAQLEKSRLLSDRFSAERPKGSFSTLEIQRTEQGDSAMYLCASSPTSGGIQETQYFGPGTRLLVL.

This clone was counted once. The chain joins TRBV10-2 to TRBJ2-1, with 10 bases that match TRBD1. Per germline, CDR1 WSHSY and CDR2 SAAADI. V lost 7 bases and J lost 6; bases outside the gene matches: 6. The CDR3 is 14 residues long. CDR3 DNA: TGCGCCAGCAAGGGACAGGGGTGGGGCAATGAGCAGTTCTTC. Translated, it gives CASKGQGWGNEQFF.

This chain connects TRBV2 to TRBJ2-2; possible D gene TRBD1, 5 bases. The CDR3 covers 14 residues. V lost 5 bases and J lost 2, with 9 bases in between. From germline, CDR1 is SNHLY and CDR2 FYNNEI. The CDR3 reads CASSSTVNTGELFF. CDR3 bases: TGTGCCAGCAGTTCGACAGTCAACACCGGGGAGCTGTTTTTT.

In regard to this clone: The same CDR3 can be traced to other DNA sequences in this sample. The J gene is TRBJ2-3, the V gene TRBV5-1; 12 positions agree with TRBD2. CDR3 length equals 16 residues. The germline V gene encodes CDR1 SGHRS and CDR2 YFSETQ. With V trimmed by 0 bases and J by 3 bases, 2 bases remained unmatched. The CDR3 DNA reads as TGCGCCAGCAGCTTGGGTGGGACTAGCGGGACAGATACGCAGTATTTT. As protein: CASSLGGTSGTDTQYF.

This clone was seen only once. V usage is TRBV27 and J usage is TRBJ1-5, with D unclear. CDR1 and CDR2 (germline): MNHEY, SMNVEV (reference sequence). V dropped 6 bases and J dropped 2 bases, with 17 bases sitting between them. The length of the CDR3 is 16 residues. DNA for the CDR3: TGTGCCAGCAGCCCGGGTCAACAGAGGGGCAATCAGCCCCAGCATTTT. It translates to CASSPGQQRGNQPQHF.

CDR3 sequence reads: CASSRLAQGGTGELFF. CDR3 DNA sequence: TGTGCCAGCAGTCGTTTAGCTCAGGGAGGGACCGGGGAGCTGTTTTTT. V usage is TRBV11-3 and J usage is TRBJ2-2; TRBD2 aligns across 7 bases. Germline CDR1 SGHNT, CDR2 YENEEA. This CDR3 has 16 amino acids. V lost 6 bases, J lost 5 bases, and 12 bases stayed unmatched.

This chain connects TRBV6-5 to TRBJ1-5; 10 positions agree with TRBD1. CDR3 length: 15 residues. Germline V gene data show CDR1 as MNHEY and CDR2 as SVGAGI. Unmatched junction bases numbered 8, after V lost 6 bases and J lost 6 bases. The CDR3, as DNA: TGTGCCAGCAGAAGGACAGGGGGATCGAGTCAGCCCCAGCATTTT. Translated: CASRRTGGSSQPQHF.

CDR3 sequence reads: CASSPISGRGETQYF. The CDR3 coding sequence is TGTGCCAGCTCACCAATCTCAGGGAGGGGAGAGACCCAGTACTTC. The rearrangement joins TRBV18 to TRBJ2-5; TRBD2 aligns across 7 bases. The CDR3 is 15 residues long. The V gene's germline CDR1 is KGHSH and CDR2 LQKENI. J gave up 4 bases and V 2 bases, and 7 bases lay outside the gene matches.

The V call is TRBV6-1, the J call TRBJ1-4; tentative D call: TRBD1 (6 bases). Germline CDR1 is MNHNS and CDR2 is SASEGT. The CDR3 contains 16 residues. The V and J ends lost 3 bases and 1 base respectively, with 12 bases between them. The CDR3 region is CASSDQGLRTNEKLFF. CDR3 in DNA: TGTGCCAGCAGTGATCAGGGGTTGAGAACTAATGAAAAACTGTTTTTT.